This T cell receptor beta chain is drawn from a study of blood T cell repertoires in COVID-19. Study in general: Both acute and convalescent COVID-19 samples were obtained from the United States, Italy and Spain. T cells, B-cell-depleted T cells, or PBMCs supplied cDNA or gDNA.

This clone showed up just a few times. Authors' analysis steps: Reference gene primers were amplified, and this amplification served to estimate nucleated cell counts. Profiled with immunoSEQ multiplex PCR; TCRdb holds only in-frame clones, not every one. The V and J calls and clone size are taken from that table; D and trimming were inferred from the DNA. The table includes some 37,000 clones, 75% to 95% detected once. The germline V gene has CDR1 SGDLS and CDR2 YYNGEE. J gave up 2 bases and V 4 bases, and 6 bases lay outside the gene matches. This CDR3 is built from 15 residues. The clonotype comes from a human donor in a cohort sampled during active COVID-19. Material: peripheral blood. V usage is TRBV9 and J usage is TRBJ2-3; TRBD2 matches 8 bases. CDR3 nucleotide sequence: TGTGCCAGCAGCCGATTAGCGGGACCCACAGATACGCAGTATTTT. Amino acid sequence: CASSRLAGPTDTQYF.